This TCR beta chain was sequenced for a study of T cell responses to AZD1222 COVID-19 vaccine. Data came from immunoSEQ multiplex PCR; TCRdb stores just in-frame clones and leaves some out. Of around 160,000 clones in the sample, roughly four fifths are singletons; the top ten hold roughly 4.3%. V lost 2 bases and J lost 4; bases outside the gene matches: 18. Germline CDR1 is KGHSH and CDR2 is LQKENI. The length of the CDR3 is 19 residues. With regard to this clone: The antigen is undetermined.

General study findings and limits: The span of vaccine-associated CD4 TCRs extended across spike, with dominance at 160-218 and 743-854. Possibly, clonal diversity was underestimated; donors were largely white British and included more females. Only a handful of AZD1222 recipients, five to seven in all, had baseline seropositivity.

The sequences come from peripheral blood, collected on day 0 of MenACWY control vaccination. This clonotype was sampled from an adult in good health. This chain connects TRBV18 to TRBJ1-1, with 8 bases aligning to TRBD1. The CDR3 DNA reads TGTGCCAGCTCACCAGGGCTCCCTGGGACAGGTAATTGGATCACTGAAGCTTTCTTT. Amino acids: CASSPGLPGTGNWITEAFF.